This T cell receptor beta chain was documented in a study of OX40 agonist ivuxolimab in advanced cancers. Turning to the study itself: All patients had ivuxolimab intravenously every 2 weeks at 0.01 to 10 mg/kg. People who had prior anti-PD-1, anti-PD-L1 or anti-CTLA-4 therapy could take part, and less than 50% had some. From 23 to 79 years was the age range, with a mean of roughly 64 years, and around 80% were male. Study-level points and caveats: Expanded clones tended on average to be more numerous among CD8+ T cells than CD4+.

The CDR3 contains 12 residues. V lost 4 bases to trimming and J lost 3 bases, with 7 bases between them. Germline values: CDR1 MNHNS, CDR2 SASEGT. Concerning this clone itself: The antigen remains undetermined.

Measured with immunoSEQ multiplex PCR; TCRdb has only the in-frame clones, and not every one. The table records tens of thousands of clones, about nine tenths of them present only once. The specimen was CD4+ or CD8+ T cells sorted from blood, collected in a trial of the OX40 agonist ivuxolimab. This TCR came from an adult with an advanced solid tumor such as melanoma, head and neck, liver or kidney cancer. The chain joins TRBV6-1 to TRBJ2-7, with D perhaps TRBD1 (6 bases). The CDR3 loop is CASSAGVYEQYF. The CDR3 DNA sequence: TGTGCCAGCAGTGCAGGGGTCTACGAGCAGTACTTC.